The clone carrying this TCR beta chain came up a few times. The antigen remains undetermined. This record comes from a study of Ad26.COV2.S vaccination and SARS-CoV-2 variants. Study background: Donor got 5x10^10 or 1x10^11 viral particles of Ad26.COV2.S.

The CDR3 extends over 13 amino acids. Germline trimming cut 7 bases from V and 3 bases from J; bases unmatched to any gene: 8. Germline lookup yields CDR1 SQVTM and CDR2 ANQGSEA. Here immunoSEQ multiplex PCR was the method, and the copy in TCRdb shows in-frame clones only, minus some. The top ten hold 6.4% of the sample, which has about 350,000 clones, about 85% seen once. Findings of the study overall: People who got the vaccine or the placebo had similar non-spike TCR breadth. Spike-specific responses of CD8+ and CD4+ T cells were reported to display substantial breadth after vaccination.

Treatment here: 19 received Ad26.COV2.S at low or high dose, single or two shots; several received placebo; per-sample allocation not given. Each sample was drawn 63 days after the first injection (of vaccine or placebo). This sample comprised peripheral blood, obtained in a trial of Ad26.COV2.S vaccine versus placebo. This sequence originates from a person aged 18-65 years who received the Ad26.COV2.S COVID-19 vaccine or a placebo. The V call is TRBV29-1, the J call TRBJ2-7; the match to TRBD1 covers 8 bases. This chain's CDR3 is CSASGGSYYEQYF. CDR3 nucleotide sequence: TGCAGCGCCTCAGGGGGCAGCTACTACGAGCAGTACTTC.